The 28 T cell receptor beta chains presented below share a single source sample, sequenced in a study of T cell responses to AZD1222 COVID-19 vaccine. Clones were sequenced by immunoSEQ multiplex PCR, and TCRdb holds only the in-frame ones, with some missing. The repertoire holds approximately 110,000 clones, about 89% seen once, with approximately 4.2% in the top ten. Sequences were derived from peripheral blood, sampled on day 0 of AZD1222 vaccination. The receptor set was obtained from an adult in good health.

DNA for the CDR3: TGTGCCAGCAGTCAGGACATGACCTATGGCTACACCTTC. Translation: CASSQDMTYGYTF. V usage is TRBV28 and J usage is TRBJ1-2; D might be TRBD1 (5 bases). This CDR3 region has 13 residues. Trimming took off 5 bases at V and 4 bases at J, with 11 bases between the two ends. Per the germline V gene, CDR1 is MDHEN and CDR2 is SYDVKM.

This clone was seen a single time. This specimen includes other DNA sequences encoding the same CDR3. The chain carries TRBV9 and TRBJ2-1; TRBD2 matches at 9 bases. Germline lookup yields CDR1 SGDLS and CDR2 YYNGEE. V gave up 4 bases and J gave up 3 bases; unmatched junction bases: 8. The CDR3 spans 16 residues. The CDR3 loop is CASSPRASGNYNEQFF. CDR3 coding DNA: TGTGCCAGCAGCCCCCGGGCTAGCGGGAACTACAATGAGCAGTTCTTC.

This clone came up once. The chain uses TRBV7-9 and TRBJ2-1, with D possibly matching TRBD2 (7 bases). The CDR3 sequence is 16 residues long. Germline values: CDR1 SEHNR, CDR2 FQNEAQ (reference sequence). Deletions cut 5 bases from V and 5 bases from J, with 19 bases between. CDR3 bases: TGTGCCAGCAGCCCCTTCTCGGGGGGCCTCAACAATGAGCAGTTCTTC. It encodes CASSPFSGGLNNEQFF.

The chain couples TRBV7-2 to TRBJ2-1, with D uncertain. The germline gives CDR1 SGHTA, CDR2 FQGNSA. V was clipped by 5 bases and J by 1 base, with 12 bases between them. The CDR3 has 15 residues. The CDR3 region has the DNA TGTGCCAGCAGCCCCGGCCTAGGGTCCTACAATGAGCAGTTCTTC. As protein: CASSPGLGSYNEQFF.

The genes are TRBV9 and TRBJ2-3; D is perhaps TRBD1 (6 bases). Germline lookup yields CDR1 SGDLS and CDR2 YYNGEE. V was cut by 0 bases and J by 7 bases, with 18 bases left in between. The CDR3 runs 16 residues. Here the CDR3 DNA reads TGTGCCAGCAGCGTAGTTCCGGCAACCAGGGGTCATACGCAGTATTTT. This translates into CASSVVPATRGHTQYF.

The J gene is TRBJ2-5, the V gene TRBV6-5; 8 bases agree with TRBD2. The CDR3 runs to 14 residues. With V trimmed by 8 bases and J by 5 bases, 10 bases remained unmatched. Germline V gene sequence: CDR1 MNHEY, CDR2 SVGAGI. The CDR3 DNA reads as TGTGCCAGCGGCCTTAGCGGGAATTACGAGACCCAGTACTTC. As protein: CASGLSGNYETQYF.

The chain has TRBV2 and TRBJ2-2; D remains unclear. CDR1 is SNHLY and CDR2 is FYNNEI in the germline V gene. The CDR3 length is 14 residues. V was clipped by 6 bases and J by 1 base, with 9 bases between them. This chain's CDR3 is CASRRLENTGELFF. The DNA for the CDR3 is TGTGCCAGCAGGCGACTGGAGAACACCGGGGAGCTGTTTTTT.

The chain links TRBV7-3 to TRBJ2-5, with D possibly TRBD2 on 5 matching bases. V was pared by 5 bases and J by 0 bases, with 13 bases between. Germline CDR1 is SGHTA and CDR2 is FQGTGA. The CDR3 sequence is 15 residues long. The CDR3 region is CASSLVASHQETQYF. Here the CDR3 DNA reads TGTGCCAGCAGCCTCGTAGCGTCTCACCAAGAGACCCAGTACTTC.

In DNA form, the CDR3 reads TGCGCCAGCAGCTTGCGGGGGGACACTGAAGCTTTCTTT. Translation gives CASSLRGDTEAFF. V and J are TRBV5-1 and TRBJ1-1, with D possibly matching TRBD1 (5 bases). The ends were cut back, 1 base at V and 3 bases at J, with 7 bases in the middle. CDR1 is SGHRS, CDR2 YFSETQ, per germline. The CDR3 consists of 13 residues.

The chain combines TRBV7-3 with TRBJ2-3; weak D call: TRBD2 (7 bases). CDR1 is SGHTA and CDR2 is FQGTGA in the germline V gene. The CDR3 spans 16 residues. Trimming stripped 0 bases from V and 5 bases from J, with 15 bases between. The CDR3 DNA follows: TGTGCCAGCAGCTTAACCGGGACTAAGACAGGAGATACGCAGTATTTT. It translates to CASSLTGTKTGDTQYF.

The CDR3 here is CASSIDETNTEAFF. The DNA for the CDR3 is TGTGCCAGCAGTATTGACGAGACGAACACTGAAGCTTTCTTT. V is TRBV25-1 and J is TRBJ1-1; D call uncertain. In germline, CDR1 is MGHDK, CDR2 SYGVNS. CDR3 length: 14 residues. V was trimmed by 5 bases and J by 1 base, leaving 11 bases between them.

This clone has a single count. The chain employs TRBV6-5 and TRBJ2-4; D unclear. There are 14 residues in the CDR3. Per germline, CDR1 MNHEY and CDR2 SVGAGI. Trimming cost V 7 bases and J 3 bases, with 13 bases left between them. This CDR3 reads CASKGQRGKNIQYF. In DNA, the CDR3 is TGTGCCAGCAAGGGCCAAAGAGGCAAAAACATTCAGTACTTC.

The chain employs TRBV18 and TRBJ2-2; D is perhaps TRBD2 (6 bases). Trimming took 2 bases from V and 4 from J, leaving 14 bases between them. CDR3 length equals 16 residues. Per the germline V gene, CDR1 is KGHSH and CDR2 is LQKENI. CDR3 protein: CASSPLRELSTGELFF. The DNA for the CDR3 is TGTGCCAGCTCACCATTACGGGAGTTAAGCACCGGGGAGCTGTTTTTT.

V gene TRBV7-2 combines with J gene TRBJ1-4; possible D gene TRBD1, 5 bases. The CDR3 has 14 residues. Trimming pared 4 bases from V and 6 bases from J, leaving 12 bases between. Germline values: CDR1 SGHTA, CDR2 FQGNSA. In nucleotides, the CDR3 is TGTGCCAGCAGCTCCTACCTAGGGGATGAAAAACTGTTTTTT. This sequence encodes CASSSYLGDEKLFF.

The CDR3 protein is CASSFGRGNTIYF. The CDR3, as DNA: TGTGCCAGCAGCTTTGGACGGGGAAACACCATATATTTT. The J gene is TRBJ1-3, the V gene TRBV9; the D is unclear. With 4 bases removed from V and 4 bases from J, the gap between germline ends came to 9 bases. Germline loops: CDR1 SGDLS, CDR2 YYNGEE. This CDR3 spans 13 amino acids.

The chain links TRBV5-4 to TRBJ2-2; 11 nucleotides match TRBD1. V dropped 4 bases and J dropped 8; count of bases not matched to a gene: 4. Germline CDR1 and CDR2: SGHNT and YYREEE (reference sequence). This CDR3 region has 14 residues. DNA of the CDR3: TGTGCCAGCAGCAAGGGACAGGGGGAGGGGGAGCTGTTTTTT. Protein: CASSKGQGEGELFF.

In its sample, this clone was seen once. The V gene is TRBV5-1, the J gene TRBJ2-1; TRBD2 aligns across 10 bases. The trim removed 7 bases at V and 6 bases at J, leaving 7 bases unmatched. CDR3 length equals 14 residues. Germline V lookup: CDR1 SGHRS, CDR2 YFSETQ. In nucleotides, the CDR3 is TGCGCCAGCGGACCGGGACTAGCGACCAATGAGCAGTTCTTC. It translates to CASGPGLATNEQFF.

The J gene is TRBJ2-5, the V gene TRBV6-5, with D perhaps TRBD2 (6 bases). The CDR3 length is 15 residues. Trimming cost V 10 bases and J 2 bases, with 20 bases left between them. Germline V CDR1 and CDR2: MNHEY, SVGAGI. CDR3 sequence reads: CATRLLGGGQETQYF. The CDR3 nucleotides are TGTGCCACCCGCCTCCTCGGGGGAGGACAAGAGACCCAGTACTTC.

The chain couples TRBV7-9 to TRBJ1-1, with D perhaps TRBD1 (5 bases). V lost 2 bases, J lost 1 base, and 11 bases lay in between. This CDR3 contains 15 residues. The germline V gene encodes CDR1 SEHNR and CDR2 FQNEAQ (reference sequence). For the CDR3, the DNA is TGTGCCAGCAGCTTATTTGGGGGTGGGAACACTGAAGCTTTCTTT. It codes for CASSLFGGGNTEAFF.

V is TRBV9 and J is TRBJ2-7; D perhaps matches TRBD1 (6 bases). CDR1 and CDR2 from the germline V gene are SGDLS and YYNGEE. Trimming took off 0 bases at V and 3 bases at J, with 16 bases between the two ends. The CDR3 sequence is 16 residues long. For the CDR3, the DNA is TGTGCCAGCAGCGTAGGTGTGGACAGAAGATTCTACGAGCAGTACTTC. It specifies CASSVGVDRRFYEQYF.

This chain links TRBV5-1 with TRBJ2-4; 11 nucleotides agree with TRBD1. CDR3 length: 16 residues. Germline lookup yields CDR1 SGHRS and CDR2 YFSETQ. The V and J ends lost 4 bases and 9 bases, in that order; junction bases with no gene match: 12. DNA of the CDR3: TGCGCCAGCAGCCCCAGACTCGGACAGGGGGCTGGCATTCAGTACTTC. Translation: CASSPRLGQGAGIQYF.

This sequence joins TRBV28 and TRBJ1-1; D is unclear. The CDR3 spans 14 residues. Germline CDR1 is MDHEN and CDR2 is SYDVKM. Between the trimmed V and J ends, which lost 0 bases and 1 base, there was a span of 6 bases. The CDR3 coding sequence is TGTGCCAGCAGTTTATGGAGTCAGAACACTGAAGCTTTCTTT. Its protein is CASSLWSQNTEAFF. Full variable domain (remainder filled in from reference TRBV28 and TRBJ1-1): DVKVTQSSRYLVKRTGEKVFLECVQDMDHENMFWYRQDPGLGLRLIYFSYDVKMKEKGDIPEGYSVSREKKERFSLILESASTNQTSMYLCASSLWSQNTEAFFGQGTRLTVV.

The chain links TRBV6-5 to TRBJ1-4; D is uncertain. From germline, CDR1 is MNHEY and CDR2 SVGAGI. This CDR3 is built from 10 residues. Trimming cost V 6 bases and J 7 bases, with 3 bases left between them. The CDR3 loop reads CASSAEKLFF. The CDR3 DNA reads TGTGCCAGCAGCGCTGAAAAACTGTTTTTT.

The rearrangement uses TRBV9 and TRBJ2-5; TRBD1 might be the D (6 bases). Trimming took off 2 bases at V and 4 bases at J, with 15 bases between the two ends. CDR3 length equals 15 residues. In germline, CDR1 is SGDLS, CDR2 YYNGEE. CDR3 amino acids: CASSVEGVQLETQYF. In nucleotides, the CDR3 is TGTGCCAGCAGCGTCGAGGGGGTGCAGTTAGAGACCCAGTACTTC.

The V gene is TRBV10-2, the J gene TRBJ1-6, with D perhaps matching TRBD1 (5 bases). The V end was cut by 0 bases, the J end by 7 bases, with 7 bases between. Per the germline V gene, CDR1 is WSHSY and CDR2 is SAAADI. The CDR3 has 14 amino acids. Written as DNA, the CDR3 is TGCGCCAGCAGTGAGTCGAGGGGAAATTCACCCCTCCACTTT. It yields the protein CASSESRGNSPLHF.

The chain recombines TRBV19 with TRBJ1-5, with D hard to call. From germline, CDR1 is LNHDA and CDR2 SQIVND (reference sequence). Trimming took 3 bases from V and 7 from J, leaving 13 bases between them. The CDR3 spans 14 residues. The DNA for the CDR3 is TGTGCCAGTAGTATTAAGGGCGGCGGCCAGCCCCAGCATTTT. The encoded protein is CASSIKGGGQPQHF.

This clone was picked up one time. The chain links TRBV7-2 to TRBJ2-6; D remains ambiguous. CDR1 and CDR2 from the germline V gene are SGHTA and FQGNSA. Trimming stripped 3 bases from V and 0 bases from J, with 9 bases between. The CDR3 length is 16 residues. CDR3 sequence: CASSFRVLSGANVLTF. In nucleotides, the CDR3 is TGTGCCAGCAGCTTTAGGGTTCTCTCTGGGGCCAACGTCCTGACTTTC.

The rearrangement links TRBV7-9 to TRBJ1-3; the D gene is possibly TRBD1 (6 bases). Germline CDR1 and CDR2: SEHNR and FQNEAQ (reference sequence). The CDR3 sequence is 16 residues long. V lost 5 bases and J 3 bases, leaving 17 bases between the germline ends. The CDR3 region has the DNA TGTGCCAGCAGCCCCCGGGGGGGGCGAGTTGGAAACACCATATATTTT. Protein sequence: CASSPRGGRVGNTIYF. The whole variable domain, filled in from reference TRBV7-9 and TRBJ1-3, reads DTGVSQNPRHKITKRGQNVTFRCDPISEHNRLYWYRQTLGQGPEFLTYFQNEAQLEKSRLLSDRFSAERPKGSFSTLEIQRTEQGDSAMYLCASSPRGGRVGNTIYFGEGSWLTVV.